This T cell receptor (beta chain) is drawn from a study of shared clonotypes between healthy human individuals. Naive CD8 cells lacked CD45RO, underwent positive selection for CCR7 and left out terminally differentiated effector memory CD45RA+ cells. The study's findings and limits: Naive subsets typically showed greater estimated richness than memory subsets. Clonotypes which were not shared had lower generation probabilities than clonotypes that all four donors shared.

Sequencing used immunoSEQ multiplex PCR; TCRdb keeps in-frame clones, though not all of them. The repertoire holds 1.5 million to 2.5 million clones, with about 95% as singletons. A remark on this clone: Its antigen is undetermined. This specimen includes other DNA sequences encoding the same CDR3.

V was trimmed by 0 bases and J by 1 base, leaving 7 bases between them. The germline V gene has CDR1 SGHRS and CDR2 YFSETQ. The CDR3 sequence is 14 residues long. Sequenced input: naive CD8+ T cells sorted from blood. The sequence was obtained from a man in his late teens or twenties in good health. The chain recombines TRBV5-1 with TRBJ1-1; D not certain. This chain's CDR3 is CASSLALGNTEAFF. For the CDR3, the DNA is TGCGCCAGCAGCTTGGCTCTAGGGAACACTGAAGCTTTCTTT.